Below, 2 T cell receptor beta chains from the same sample are listed, as sequenced in a study of blood T cell repertoires in COVID-19 (dated by TCRdb to between 2020 and 2021). The library was obtained by the immunoSEQ multiplex PCR assay. As stored in TCRdb, this immuneACCESS dataset retains in-frame rearrangements with V and J assigned. A fraction of the clones does not appear; measured against another copy, unresolved V genes explain less than half of the discrepancy, and the remainder lacks a known reason. The sample includes about 50,000 clones, with 75% to 95% observed a single time. The leading ten clones occupy 5.5% to 7.5% of the sample. Input material: peripheral blood. The receptors stem from a man in his forties with acute or convalescent COVID-19.

In this sample, this clone turned up once. The V gene is TRBV12-3 or TRBV12-4, the J gene TRBJ1-2; 8 nucleotides line up with TRBD1. This CDR3 is built from 12 residues. J was trimmed by 6 bases and V by 8 bases; bases with no gene match: 5. CDR3 in DNA: TGTGCCAGCGCCAGGGGGCTGAATGGCTACACCTTC. Translated: CASARGLNGYTF.

The gene calls are TRBV12-3 or TRBV12-4 and TRBJ1-2; 8 nucleotides line up with TRBD1. This CDR3 spans 12 amino acids. J gave up 7 bases and V 5 bases, and 3 bases lay outside the gene matches. The CDR3 DNA sequence: TGTGCCAGCAGTCCACAGGGGGGTGGCTACACCTTC. It is translated as CASSPQGGGYTF.